These 3 T cell receptor beta chains originate from one sample sequenced in a study of cytomegalovirus exposure and HLA in healthy donors. 60 Vbeta and 13 Jbeta primers were used in PCR. Clones were sequenced by immunoSEQ multiplex PCR, and TCRdb holds only the in-frame ones, with some missing. The sample has about 120,000 clones, around 77% seen once. The sequencing sample was made of PBMCs. The receptors originated from a woman under 40 in good health and CMV-seropositive.

The rearrangement uses TRBV28 and TRBJ1-5; D is unclear. Germline V lookup: CDR1 MDHEN, CDR2 SYDVKM. The CDR3 is 15 residues long. Trimming removed 5 bases at V and 7 bases at J, with 18 bases between. This chain's CDR3 is CASSPTPLDVQPQHF. The CDR3 DNA reads TGTGCCAGCAGTCCTACCCCCTTAGATGTCCAGCCCCAGCATTTT.

This sequence joins TRBV13 and TRBJ1-4, with a possible D match to TRBD1 (5 bases). The CDR3 loop spans 14 amino acids. V was cut by 2 bases and J by 8 bases, with 12 bases left in between. CDR1 is PRHDT, CDR2 FYEKMQ, per germline (reference sequence). CDR3 bases: TGTGCCAGCAGCTTACGGGGGATAGGCGAAAAACTGTTTTTT. Amino acids: CASSLRGIGEKLFF.

The chain employs TRBV27 and TRBJ2-1, with D possibly TRBD2 on 6 matching bases. CDR3 size: 15 residues. Germline CDR1 reads MNHEY; CDR2 reads SMNVEV (reference sequence). V lost 5 bases and J 3 bases, leaving 14 bases between the germline ends. For the CDR3, the DNA is TGTGCCAGCAGTGCGACAGTGGGAGGCTACAATGAGCAGTTCTTC. The encoded protein is CASSATVGGYNEQFF.